The 19 T cell receptor beta chains reported below all come from one sample, sequenced in a study of T cell repertoires and HLA-DP antigens. TCRdb's copy holds only in-frame clones and misses some; the assay was immunoSEQ multiplex PCR. The sample lists approximately 73,000 clones; roughly 78% were seen once. Their recognized antigens are unknown. Source material: CD4+ T cells from PBMCs. The receptors derive from a man in his sixties in good health and CMV-seronegative.

J is TRBJ2-1 and V is TRBV9; 9 bases match TRBD1. The CDR3 runs to 15 residues. V lost 2 bases to trimming and J lost 6 bases; unmatched junction nucleotides: 6. Germline CDR1 SGDLS, CDR2 YYNGEE. This CDR3 reads CASSVRTGVSNEQFF. The CDR3 DNA follows: TGTGCCAGCAGCGTTCGGACAGGGGTATCCAATGAGCAGTTCTTC.

The chain links TRBV5-4 to TRBJ2-1; no clear D. From germline, CDR1 is SGHNT and CDR2 YYREEE (reference sequence). The CDR3 consists of 13 residues. Trimming shortened V by 4 bases and J by 9 bases, and 14 bases separated the two germline ends. CDR3 region: CASSPDLSREQFF. As DNA, the CDR3 is TGTGCCAGCAGCCCGGACCTTTCGCGTGAGCAGTTCTTC. Full variable domain (remainder filled in from reference TRBV5-4 and TRBJ2-1): ETGVTQSPTHLIKTRGQQVTLRCSSQSGHNTVSWYQQALGQGPQFIFQYYREEENGRGNFPPRFSGLQFPNYSSELNVNALELDDSALYLCASSPDLSREQFFGPGTRLTVL.

The rearrangement uses TRBV5-4 and TRBJ2-7; TRBD1 aligns across 8 bases. The CDR3 has 16 residues. CDR1 is SGHNT and CDR2 is YYREEE in the germline V gene (reference sequence). With V trimmed by 3 bases and J by 0 bases, 8 bases remained unmatched. This chain's CDR3 is CASSSIYRGISYEQYF. Written as DNA, the CDR3 is TGTGCCAGCAGCTCGATCTACAGGGGGATCTCCTACGAGCAGTACTTC.

The V gene is TRBV4-2, the J gene TRBJ1-1; 7 bases match TRBD1. The V gene's germline CDR1 is LGHNA and CDR2 YNFKEQ. The CDR3 has 12 amino acids. Trimming took 4 bases from V and 9 from J; bases not matched to a gene: 5. CDR3 coding DNA: TGTGCCAGCAGCCTGGAGGGGGCTCAAGCTTTCTTT. It specifies CASSLEGAQAFF.

This chain links TRBV4-1 with TRBJ2-1; D perhaps matches TRBD2 (5 bases). Trimming shortened V by 0 bases and J by 12 bases, and 18 bases separated the two germline ends. This CDR3 region has 15 residues. Germline lookup yields CDR1 MGHRA and CDR2 YSYEKL. The CDR3 DNA reads TGCGCCAGCAGCCAAGAGACCCAGAGAGGGCGTAGGCAGTTCTTC. Its protein is CASSQETQRGRRQFF.

This rearrangement joins TRBV5-1 to TRBJ2-3, with a possible D match to TRBD2 (5 bases). The germline V gene has CDR1 SGHRS and CDR2 YFSETQ. This CDR3 is built from 14 residues. Trimming cost V 0 bases and J 6 bases, with 11 bases left between them. As DNA, the CDR3 is TGCGCCAGCAGCTTGGTGGGTTCGGGGGATACGCAGTATTTT. Translation: CASSLVGSGDTQYF. The full variable domain, its missing parts supplied by reference TRBV5-1 and TRBJ2-3, is KAGVTQTPRYLIKTRGQQVTLSCSPISGHRSVSWYQQTPGQGLQFLFEYFSETQRNKGNFPGRFSGRQFSNSRSEMNVSTLELGDSALYLCASSLVGSGDTQYFGPGTRLTVL.

This rearrangement joins TRBV7-9 to TRBJ2-1; 8 nucleotides align to TRBD2. The V gene end was trimmed by 2 bases and the J gene end by 4 bases; junction bases not matched to a gene: 4. The CDR3 has 15 residues. CDR1 is SEHNR, CDR2 FQNEAQ, per germline (reference sequence). CDR3 coding DNA: TGTGCCAGCAGCTTAACGCGGGGGGTTTACAATGAGCAGTTCTTC. Translated: CASSLTRGVYNEQFF. The complete variable domain, with remaining parts taken from reference TRBV7-9 and TRBJ2-1, reads DTGVSQNPRHKITKRGQNVTFRCDPISEHNRLYWYRQTLGQGPEFLTYFQNEAQLEKSRLLSDRFSAERPKGSFSTLEIQRTEQGDSAMYLCASSLTRGVYNEQFFGPGTRLTVL.

The chain is built from TRBV7-2 and TRBJ1-1; D gene uncertain. The CDR3 length is 16 residues. The V gene lost 1 base and the J gene lost 1 base, with 13 bases spanning the gap. Per the germline V gene, CDR1 is SGHTA and CDR2 is FQGNSA. This CDR3 is CASSLDLGRWNTEAFF. The CDR3 DNA sequence: TGTGCCAGCAGCTTAGATCTGGGCAGGTGGAACACTGAAGCTTTCTTT. The variable domain in full, completed from reference TRBV7-2 and TRBJ1-1, reads GAGVSQSPSNKVTEKGKDVELRCDPISGHTALYWYRQSLGQGLEFLIYFQGNSAPDKSGLPSDRFSAERTGGSVSTLTIQRTQQEDSAVYLCASSLDLGRWNTEAFFGQGTRLTVV.

The chain links TRBV2 to TRBJ1-2; 7 nucleotides align to TRBD1. CDR1 and CDR2 from the germline V gene are SNHLY and FYNNEI. Unmatched junction bases numbered 5, after V lost 6 bases and J lost 1 base. CDR3 length: 14 residues. Here the CDR3 reads CASRGTDLNYGYTF. CDR3 in DNA: TGTGCCAGCAGAGGGACAGACCTTAACTATGGCTACACCTTC.

This chain connects TRBV5-1 to TRBJ2-1; 9 bases agree with TRBD1. Trimming took 3 bases from V and 6 from J; bases not matched to a gene: 4. The CDR3 is made up of 14 amino acids. CDR1 and CDR2 from the germline V gene are SGHRS and YFSETQ. As DNA, the CDR3 is TGCGCCAGCAGCTCGGGACAGGGCTTCAATGAGCAGTTCTTC. Encoded protein: CASSSGQGFNEQFF.

This clone was detected only once. V and J are TRBV4-3 and TRBJ2-7; possibly TRBD1 for D (6 bases). Deletions cut 11 bases from V and 5 bases from J, with 10 bases between. The CDR3 runs to 10 residues. Germline V gives CDR1 LGHNA, CDR2 YSLEER. In DNA form, the CDR3 reads TGCGCCGGGGGCTTCCACGAGCAGTACTTC. As protein: CAGGFHEQYF.

The chain carries TRBV6-6 and TRBJ2-1; no clear D gene. Per the germline V gene, CDR1 is MNHNY and CDR2 is SVGAGI (reference sequence). Trimming cost V 0 bases and J 4 bases, with 7 bases left between them. The CDR3 extends over 14 amino acids. The CDR3 loop is CASSYSYRYNEQFF. Written as DNA, the CDR3 is TGTGCCAGCAGTTACTCGTACCGATACAATGAGCAGTTCTTC.

The chain combines TRBV7-2 with TRBJ1-1; D remains unclear. CDR1 and CDR2 from the germline V gene are SGHTA and FQGNSA. The CDR3 spans 17 residues. V lost 1 base and J 0 bases, leaving 15 bases between the germline ends. For the CDR3, the DNA is TGTGCCAGCAGCTTAGGCCGGACGGAGAACATGAACACTGAAGCTTTCTTT. This translates into CASSLGRTENMNTEAFF.

This clone was observed a few times. This chain uses TRBV19 with TRBJ1-5; no clear D. Deletions cut 5 bases from V and 0 bases from J, with 5 bases between. This CDR3 is built from 13 residues. Germline loops: CDR1 LNHDA, CDR2 SQIVND (reference sequence). The CDR3 protein is CASSADSNQPQHF. The CDR3 DNA follows: TGTGCCAGTAGTGCCGATAGCAATCAGCCCCAGCATTTT.

The chain has TRBV2 and TRBJ1-2, with D perhaps matching TRBD1 (5 bases). The CDR3 totals 14 residues. Germline V gene lookup returns CDR1 SNHLY and CDR2 FYNNEI. V lost 0 bases to trimming and J lost 5 bases, with 10 bases between them. The CDR3 reads CASSEARGQYGYTF. The CDR3 coding sequence is TGTGCCAGCAGTGAAGCCCGGGGCCAGTATGGCTACACCTTC.

This sequence joins TRBV2 and TRBJ1-1, with D possibly being TRBD1 (6 bases). The V end lost 7 bases, the J end lost 2 bases, and 11 bases lay between the germline ends. This CDR3 has 13 residues. CDR1 SNHLY and CDR2 FYNNEI come from the germline V gene. CDR3 nucleotides: TGTGCCAGCACGGGGGGCGCAAACACTGAAGCTTTCTTT. Protein product: CASTGGANTEAFF.

The J gene is TRBJ1-4, the V gene TRBV4-3; TRBD1 aligns across 9 bases. Germline CDR1 reads LGHNA; CDR2 reads YSLEER. This CDR3 comprises 17 residues. J gave up 2 bases and V 2 bases, and 6 bases lay outside the gene matches. This chain's CDR3 is CASSQLTGGGTNEKLFF. The CDR3 DNA reads as TGCGCCAGCAGCCAACTAACAGGGGGCGGCACTAATGAAAAACTGTTTTTT.

This chain uses TRBV7-6 with TRBJ2-7, with 8 bases matching TRBD1. V lost 5 bases, J lost 6 bases, and 6 bases stayed unmatched. CDR1 is SGHVS, CDR2 FNYEAQ, per germline. The CDR3 spans 13 residues. The CDR3 here is CASSAQGVGEQYF. DNA for the CDR3: TGTGCCAGCAGCGCACAGGGGGTTGGCGAGCAGTACTTC.

The chain has TRBV9 and TRBJ2-5; possibly TRBD2 for D (6 bases). The germline CDR1 and CDR2 sequences are SGDLS and YYNGEE. This CDR3 is 15 amino acids long. V was pared by 4 bases and J by 5 bases, with 18 bases between. Here the CDR3 DNA reads TGTGCCAGCAGCTGGGGAGGCGCTTTACGCGAGACCCAGTACTTC. This translates into CASSWGGALRETQYF. Complete variable domain (other parts from reference TRBV9 and TRBJ2-5): DSGVTQTPKHLITATGQRVTLRCSPRSGDLSVYWYQQSLDQGLQFLIQYYNGEERAKGNILERFSAQQFPDLHSELNLSSLELGDSALYFCASSWGGALRETQYFGPGTRLLVL.